The 20 T cell receptor beta chains in this list originate from one sample, sequenced in a study of T cells after yellow fever vaccination. MiXCR, run by TCRdb on the 5' RACE reads, gives a single entry per CDR3 protein. The sample lists about 30,000 distinct CDR3 sequences; around 4.6% were seen once. Sequenced here: CD8+ T cells sorted from PBMCs, sampled 10 days after the yellow fever booster vaccination. The receptors were sampled from a man aged 30 to 39 who received the YFV17D yellow fever vaccine.

This clonotype was counted ten times or more. V usage is TRBV2 and J usage is TRBJ2-6; TRBD1 matches 9 bases. Germline loops: CDR1 SNHLY, CDR2 FYNNEI. V lost 6 bases to trimming and J lost 4 bases; unmatched junction nucleotides: 13. CDR3 length: 18 amino acids. The CDR3 sequence is CASREVGQGVSGANVLTF. In nucleotides, the CDR3 is TGTGCCAGCAGGGAGGTGGGACAGGGCGTATCAGGGGCCAACGTCCTGACTTTC.

This clonotype was observed at least ten times. This chain uses TRBV7-8 with TRBJ1-5; tentative D call: TRBD1 (5 bases). The germline V and J ends were trimmed by 5 bases and 2 bases, with 13 bases remaining between them. Germline-derived CDR1 and CDR2 are SGHVS and FQNEAQ. CDR3 size: 15 residues. The CDR3 bases are TGTGCCAGCAGCCGTCAGGGAGGAGGCAATCAGCCCCAGCATTTT. Translation: CASSRQGGGNQPQHF. Full variable domain (missing parts from reference TRBV7-8 and TRBJ1-5): GAGVSQSPRYKVAKRGQDVALRCDPISGHVSLFWYQQALGQGPEFLTYFQNEAQLDKSGLPSDRFFAERPEGSVSTLKIQRTQQEDSAVYLCASSRQGGGNQPQHFGDGTRLSIL.

This clonotype was recorded many times. The chain recombines TRBV27 with TRBJ1-1; TRBD1 aligns across 8 bases. CDR1 and CDR2 from the germline V gene are MNHEY and SMNVEV (reference sequence). V trimming: 4 bases; J trimming: 2 bases; junction bases outside the gene matches: 9. The CDR3 covers 16 residues. CDR3: CASSSISGTGNTEAFF. The CDR3 DNA reads TGTGCCAGCAGTTCCATTTCCGGGACAGGCAACACTGAAGCTTTCTTT.

This clonotype was seen repeatedly, ten times or more. The rearrangement joins TRBV2 to TRBJ2-7; 9 nucleotides match TRBD1. Germline V gives CDR1 SNHLY, CDR2 FYNNEI. V was clipped by 7 bases and J by 4 bases; unmatched bases: 11. The length of the CDR3 is 15 residues. The CDR3: CASITPGQGPYEQYF. Here the CDR3 DNA reads TGTGCCAGCATTACCCCGGGACAGGGACCGTACGAGCAGTACTTC.

This clonotype was counted between two and nine times. The V and J genes are TRBV7-8 and TRBJ1-4; 8 bases agree with TRBD1. Trimming removed 5 bases from V and 6 bases from J; junction bases left unmatched: 8. CDR1 and CDR2 (germline): SGHVS, FQNEAQ. The CDR3 length is 15 residues. The DNA for the CDR3 is TGTGCCAGCAGCACGGCAGGGGGCGTGTATGAAAAACTGTTTTTT. It is translated as CASSTAGGVYEKLFF.

Remarks on this clonotype: A read error is possible here, since a much larger clone lies one base away. The gene calls are TRBV11-2 and TRBJ2-1; maybe TRBD2 (5 bases). Trimming stripped 8 bases from V and 9 bases from J, with 14 bases between. The CDR3 has 12 amino acids. CDR1 and CDR2 from the germline V gene are SGHAT and FQNNGV. CDR3 in DNA: TGTGCCAGCGGCCTGGGCGGGTTTGAGCAGTTCTTC. It specifies CASGLGGFEQFF.

The chain is built from TRBV19 and TRBJ1-1; no reliable D call. V lost 1 base, J lost 1 base, and 10 bases lay in between. This CDR3 is built from 15 residues. Germline CDR1 is LNHDA and CDR2 is SQIVND (reference sequence). The CDR3 DNA reads as TGTGCCAGTAGTATAGGCTTACGCCCGAACACTGAAGCTTTCTTT. Translating gives CASSIGLRPNTEAFF.

The chain carries TRBV28 and TRBJ2-7; possibly TRBD1 or TRBD2 for D (5 bases each). The CDR3 has 14 amino acids. Germline assignment: CDR1 MDHEN and CDR2 SYDVKM. The V end was cut by 5 bases, the J end by 5 bases, with 16 bases between. The DNA of the CDR3 is TGTGCCAGCAGTGGGGGTCTGGTCTACGACGAGCAGTACTTC. Its translation: CASSGGLVYDEQYF. The variable domain in full, with the rest retrieved from reference TRBV28 and TRBJ2-7, is DVKVTQSSRYLVKRTGEKVFLECVQDMDHENMFWYRQDPGLGLRLIYFSYDVKMKEKGDIPEGYSVSREKKERFSLILESASTNQTSMYLCASSGGLVYDEQYFGPGTRLTVT.

This clonotype was seen repeatedly, ten times or more. This chain links TRBV7-8 with TRBJ2-1, with D unclear. Germline CDR1 SGHVS, CDR2 FQNEAQ. The CDR3 is made up of 11 amino acids. V was trimmed by 5 bases and J by 10 bases, leaving 9 bases between them. The CDR3 reads CASSKGWEQFF. The CDR3 region has the DNA TGTGCCAGCAGCAAGGGTTGGGAGCAGTTCTTC.

This clonotype was picked up many times. The chain carries TRBV7-9 and TRBJ1-4, with D tentatively TRBD1 (5 bases). The germline V gene has CDR1 SEHNR and CDR2 FQNEAQ (reference sequence). V was shortened by 4 bases and J by 4 bases, with 16 bases between the two germline ends. There are 16 residues in the CDR3. In nucleotides, the CDR3 is TGTGCCAGCAGCTCCGGGGGGGGACGAGATAATGAAAAACTGTTTTTT. Translating gives CASSSGGGRDNEKLFF. Together with reference TRBV7-9 and TRBJ1-4, the CDR3 gives the full variable domain: DTGVSQNPRHKITKRGQNVTFRCDPISEHNRLYWYRQTLGQGPEFLTYFQNEAQLEKSRLLSDRFSAERPKGSFSTLEIQRTEQGDSAMYLCASSSGGGRDNEKLFFGSGTQLSVL.

This clonotype was counted ten times or more. The chain links TRBV5-6 to TRBJ1-5, with a weak D call TRBD1 (6 bases). CDR1 is SGHDT, CDR2 YYEEEE, per germline. Trimming pared 1 base from V and 5 bases from J, leaving 10 bases between. CDR3 length: 14 amino acids. The CDR3 nucleotides are TGTGCCAGCAGCTTGTTACAGGGCGATCAGCCCCAGCATTTT. Its translation: CASSLLQGDQPQHF. Complete variable domain (other parts from reference TRBV5-6 and TRBJ1-5): DAGVTQSPTHLIKTRGQQVTLRCSPKSGHDTVSWYQQALGQGPQFIFQYYEEEERQRGNFPDRFSGHQFPNYSSELNVNALLLGDSALYLCASSLLQGDQPQHFGDGTRLSIL.

This clonotype appeared many times. A junction boundary mismatches the germline segment, possibly from a read error. The chain joins TRBV28 to TRBJ2-5, with 8 bases identical to TRBD2. Germline CDR1 is MDHEN and CDR2 is SYDVKM. The CDR3 length is 13 residues. CDR3 nucleotide sequence: TGTGCCTGCAGCGGGGGCCTGATGGAGACCCAGTACTTC. Protein sequence: CACSGGLMETQYF.

This clonotype was detected ten times or more. The rearrangement uses TRBV3-1 and TRBJ2-1; TRBD2 might be the D (6 bases). The V gene lost 4 bases and the J gene lost 5 bases, with 12 bases spanning the gap. The germline V gene has CDR1 LGHDT and CDR2 YNNKEL (reference sequence). The CDR3 extends over 14 amino acids. The CDR3 DNA is TGTGCCAGCAGCCTAAGTACGGGGGACAATGAGCAGTTCTTC. Protein: CASSLSTGDNEQFF.

Only a few counts were recorded for this clonotype. The J gene is TRBJ2-5, the V gene TRBV11-2; D gene ambiguous. CDR3 length: 15 residues. Trimming stripped 1 base from V and 1 base from J, with 10 bases between. Germline V gene data show CDR1 as SGHAT and CDR2 as FQNNGV. For the CDR3, the DNA is TGTGCCAGCAGCTTAGCCTACCGTTTCCAAGAGACCCAGTACTTC. This gives the protein CASSLAYRFQETQYF.

This clonotype was detected ten times or more. The V and J genes are TRBV7-6 and TRBJ2-3, with D possibly matching TRBD1 (6 bases). The CDR3 runs 17 residues. Germline values: CDR1 SGHVS, CDR2 FNYEAQ. Trimming stripped 5 bases from V and 5 bases from J, with 23 bases between. This CDR3 reads CASSPNTGTGIRDTQYF. CDR3 nucleotides: TGTGCCAGCAGCCCTAACACAGGGACGGGGATTAGAGATACGCAGTATTTT.

The J gene is TRBJ2-3, the V gene TRBV7-7, with D possibly matching TRBD2 (5 bases). The V and J ends lost 5 bases and 4 bases respectively, with 13 bases between them. CDR1 is SSHAT and CDR2 is FNYEAQ in the germline V gene (reference sequence). The CDR3 sequence is 14 residues long. Here the CDR3 reads CASSLGAAPDTQYF. CDR3 sequence (DNA): TGTGCCAGCAGCCTGGGAGCGGCCCCAGATACGCAGTATTTT. The variable domain in full, completed from reference TRBV7-7 and TRBJ2-3, reads GAGVSQSPRYKVTKRGQDVTLRCDPISSHATLYWYQQALGQGPEFLTYFNYEAQPDKSGLPSDRFSAERPEGSISTLTIQRTEQRDSAMYRCASSLGAAPDTQYFGPGTRLTVL.

This clonotype was detected ten times or more. The chain combines TRBV7-9 with TRBJ2-4; 8 bases line up with TRBD2. The CDR3 runs to 14 residues. J lost 6 bases, V lost 5 bases, and 6 bases had no gene match. In germline, CDR1 is SEHNR, CDR2 FQNEAQ (reference sequence). The DNA for the CDR3 is TGTGCCAGCAGCCGCGAGCGGGAGAGAAACATTCAGTACTTC. It yields the protein CASSRERERNIQYF.

This clonotype was counted many times. V gene TRBV30 combines with J gene TRBJ2-7; unclear D gene. V was trimmed by 0 bases and J by 3 bases, leaving 9 bases between them. Germline lookup yields CDR1 GTSNPN and CDR2 SVGIG (reference sequence). The CDR3 totals 13 residues. The CDR3 sequence: CAWSVLSGYEQYF. CDR3 nucleotide sequence: TGTGCCTGGAGTGTACTCAGTGGCTACGAGCAGTACTTC.

This clonotype has at least ten counts. The chain uses TRBV7-9 and TRBJ2-1; 8 nucleotides agree with TRBD2. CDR1 and CDR2 from the germline V gene are SEHNR and FQNEAQ (reference sequence). J was trimmed by 1 base and V by 5 bases; bases with no gene match: 7. The CDR3 runs 16 residues. This CDR3 is CASSPREGRSYNEQFF. CDR3 sequence (DNA): TGTGCCAGCAGCCCCCGGGAGGGTCGGTCCTACAATGAGCAGTTCTTC. The complete variable domain, with remaining parts taken from reference TRBV7-9 and TRBJ2-1, reads DTGVSQNPRHKITKRGQNVTFRCDPISEHNRLYWYRQTLGQGPEFLTYFQNEAQLEKSRLLSDRFSAERPKGSFSTLEIQRTEQGDSAMYLCASSPREGRSYNEQFFGPGTRLTVL.

This clonotype has ten or more counts. V is TRBV19 and J is TRBJ2-1; D gene ambiguous. The germline CDR1 and CDR2 sequences are LNHDA and SQIVND (reference sequence). Trimming took off 3 bases at V and 8 bases at J, with 11 bases between the two ends. This CDR3 comprises 13 residues. The CDR3 region is CASSMVGSDEQFF. The CDR3 coding sequence is TGTGCCAGTAGTATGGTCGGGTCGGATGAGCAGTTCTTC. The variable domain in full, with the rest retrieved from reference TRBV19 and TRBJ2-1, is DGGITQSPKYLFRKEGQNVTLSCEQNLNHDAMYWYRQDPGQGLRLIYYSQIVNDFQKGDIAEGYSVSREKKESFPLTVTSAQKNPTAFYLCASSMVGSDEQFFGPGTRLTVL.